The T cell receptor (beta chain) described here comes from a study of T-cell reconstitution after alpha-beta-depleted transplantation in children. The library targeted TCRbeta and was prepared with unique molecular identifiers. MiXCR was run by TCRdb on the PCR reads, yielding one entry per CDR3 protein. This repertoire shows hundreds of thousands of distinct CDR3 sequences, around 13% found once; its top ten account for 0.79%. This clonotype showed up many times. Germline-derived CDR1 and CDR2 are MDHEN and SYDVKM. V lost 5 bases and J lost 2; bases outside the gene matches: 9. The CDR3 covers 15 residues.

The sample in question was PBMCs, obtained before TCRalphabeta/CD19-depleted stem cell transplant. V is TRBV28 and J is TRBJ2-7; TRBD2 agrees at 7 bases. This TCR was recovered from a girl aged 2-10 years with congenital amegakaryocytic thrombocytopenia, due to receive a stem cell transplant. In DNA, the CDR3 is TGTGCCAGCAGTCCCGGGCAGCGGGACCCCTACGAGCAGTACTTC. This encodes CASSPGQRDPYEQYF.